Listed here are 23 T cell receptor beta chains from one sample, sequenced in a study of shared clonotypes between healthy human individuals. The protocol was immunoSEQ multiplex PCR, while the TCRdb copy is restricted to in-frame clones and leaves out a portion. The table lists some 2,500,000 clones, over 85% of them singletons. Sequences were obtained from naive CD4+ T cells from PBMCs. Subset denoted: CD45RA+ positively selected. The receptors come from a man younger than 35 in good health. Some clones in this sample may be carry-over from other donors' samples.

The V gene is TRBV7-6, the J gene TRBJ2-2; D is unresolved. There are 15 residues in the CDR3. Per the germline V gene, CDR1 is SGHVS and CDR2 is FNYEAQ. Trimming left V 1 base short and J 3 bases short, with 9 bases between. CDR3 nucleotide sequence: TGTGCCAGCAGCTTAGTTCCCGAAGACACCGGGGAGCTGTTTTTT. It codes for CASSLVPEDTGELFF.

The chain carries TRBV19 and TRBJ1-5; maybe TRBD1 (5 bases). V gave up 5 bases and J gave up 7 bases, with 12 bases separating them. The germline CDR1 and CDR2 sequences are LNHDA and SQIVND (reference sequence). The CDR3 runs to 13 residues. The CDR3 DNA follows: TGTGCCAGTAGTCTCAGGGAGGGGCAGCCCCAGCATTTT. Encoded protein: CASSLREGQPQHF.

This chain joins TRBV7-2 and TRBJ2-3, with unresolved D. The CDR3 runs 14 residues. Germline V lookup: CDR1 SGHTA, CDR2 FQGNSA. Trimming left V 1 base short and J 2 bases short, with 7 bases between. The CDR3 DNA reads TGTGCCAGCAGCTTAGGGCACAACACAGATACGCAGTATTTT. This encodes CASSLGHNTDTQYF.

The chain recombines TRBV19 with TRBJ2-3; TRBD2 aligns across 7 bases. Trimming took 6 bases from V and 1 from J; bases not matched to a gene: 1. This CDR3 contains 13 residues. Looked up from germline, CDR1 is LNHDA and CDR2 is SQIVND (reference sequence). Written as DNA, the CDR3 is TGTGCCAGTAGGGGAGGGGGCACAGATACGCAGTATTTT. Its translation is CASRGGGTDTQYF.

The chain has TRBV7-8 and TRBJ1-5; the D gene is possibly TRBD1 (6 bases). Germline V gives CDR1 SGHVS, CDR2 FQNEAQ. Trimming cost V 2 bases and J 1 base, with 15 bases left between them. CDR3 length equals 17 residues. The CDR3 coding sequence is TGTGCCAGCAGCTTAAGCCCCGGGGGCGGGAGCAATCAGCCCCAGCATTTT. Residues: CASSLSPGGGSNQPQHF.

The chain employs TRBV15 and TRBJ1-2, with D perhaps TRBD1 (6 bases). This CDR3 has 13 residues. V was shortened by 3 bases and J by 7 bases, with 12 bases between the two germline ends. CDR1 LNHNV and CDR2 YYDKDF come from the germline V gene (reference sequence). CDR3 in DNA: TGTGCCACCAGCAGTAACAGGGAGGGTGGCTACACCTTC. Translation gives CATSSNREGGYTF.

The chain is built from TRBV29-1 and TRBJ2-2, with 11 nucleotides matching TRBD2. The CDR3 sequence is 14 residues long. The V gene end was trimmed by 7 bases and the J gene end by 4 bases; junction bases not matched to a gene: 5. Germline CDR1 reads SQVTM; CDR2 reads ANQGSEA. The CDR3 loop is CSGRLAGFTGELFF. The DNA of the CDR3 is TGCAGCGGCAGACTAGCGGGGTTCACCGGGGAGCTGTTTTTT.

The chain uses TRBV6-1 and TRBJ1-1; D remains unclear. This CDR3 has 13 residues. With 6 bases removed from V and 6 bases from J, the gap between germline ends came to 14 bases. CDR1 is MNHNS, CDR2 SASEGT, per germline. The CDR3 sequence is CASRSVSIAEAFF. The DNA of the CDR3 is TGTGCCAGCAGGTCCGTGTCGATCGCTGAAGCTTTCTTT.

The chain joins TRBV19 to TRBJ1-2; D is possibly TRBD1 (6 bases). The CDR3 is made up of 14 amino acids. Germline V lookup: CDR1 LNHDA, CDR2 SQIVND (reference sequence). The V gene lost 5 bases and the J gene lost 5 bases, with 15 bases spanning the gap. CDR3 sequence reads: CASSFPGQLYGYTF. The CDR3 DNA reads as TGTGCCAGTAGTTTTCCGGGACAACTGTATGGCTACACCTTC. The full variable domain, completed using reference TRBV19 and TRBJ1-2, is DGGITQSPKYLFRKEGQNVTLSCEQNLNHDAMYWYRQDPGQGLRLIYYSQIVNDFQKGDIAEGYSVSREKKESFPLTVTSAQKNPTAFYLCASSFPGQLYGYTFGSGTRLTVV.

The genes are TRBV10-3 and TRBJ2-1; 8 bases are a match to TRBD2. The CDR3 runs to 14 residues. Germline V gene lookup returns CDR1 ENHRY and CDR2 SYGVKD. The trim removed 8 bases at V and 5 bases at J, leaving 8 bases unmatched. CDR3 nucleotide sequence: TGTGCCATCTGTTCCGGGGGGGGGAACAATGAGCAGTTCTTC. It is translated as CAICSGGGNNEQFF.

This rearrangement joins TRBV4-1 to TRBJ2-7; TRBD2 agrees at 10 bases. The CDR3 is 17 residues long. Per germline, CDR1 MGHRA and CDR2 YSYEKL. V was clipped by 1 base and J by 6 bases; unmatched bases: 12. CDR3 in DNA: TGCGCCAGCAGCCAAGGTCGGCTAGCGGGAGTTATGGGCGAGCAGTACTTC. Protein product: CASSQGRLAGVMGEQYF.

The chain carries TRBV29-1 and TRBJ1-1; D unclear. Germline values: CDR1 SQVTM, CDR2 ANQGSEA. Trimming stripped 6 bases from V and 5 bases from J, with 10 bases between. There are 11 residues in the CDR3. Here the CDR3 reads CSVGRWTEAFF. The CDR3 DNA reads as TGCAGCGTAGGCAGGTGGACTGAAGCTTTCTTT.

The rearrangement joins TRBV27 to TRBJ1-4; possible D gene TRBD1, 6 bases. Per the germline V gene, CDR1 is MNHEY and CDR2 is SMNVEV (reference sequence). The CDR3 is 19 amino acids. Trimming stripped 6 bases from V and 8 bases from J, with 31 bases between. The CDR3: CASRIIIGTNRAEHEKLFF. CDR3 nucleotide sequence: TGTGCCAGCAGGATAATTATAGGTACCAACAGGGCAGAACACGAAAAACTGTTTTTT.

The V and J genes are TRBV5-1 and TRBJ2-3; D unclear. CDR3 length equals 14 residues. With 6 bases removed from V and 4 bases from J, the gap between germline ends came to 15 bases. Germline-derived CDR1 and CDR2 are SGHRS and YFSETQ. CDR3 sequence reads: CASTRDTPADTQYF. CDR3 nucleotide sequence: TGCGCCAGCACGCGCGACACGCCTGCAGATACGCAGTATTTT. The whole variable domain, filled in from reference TRBV5-1 and TRBJ2-3, reads KAGVTQTPRYLIKTRGQQVTLSCSPISGHRSVSWYQQTPGQGLQFLFEYFSETQRNKGNFPGRFSGRQFSNSRSEMNVSTLELGDSALYLCASTRDTPADTQYFGPGTRLTVL.

The rearrangement joins TRBV7-9 to TRBJ1-4, with 8 bases lining up with TRBD1. After removal of 6 bases from V and 3 bases from J, the junction contained 12 bases not matched to a gene. The CDR3 is 17 amino acids. Germline V gives CDR1 SEHNR, CDR2 FQNEAQ (reference sequence). CDR3 loop: CASRMPPRTGPNEKLFF. The CDR3 DNA reads as TGTGCCAGCAGGATGCCCCCCCGGACAGGGCCTAATGAAAAACTGTTTTTT. Supplemented by reference TRBV7-9 and TRBJ1-4, the full variable domain reads DTGVSQNPRHKITKRGQNVTFRCDPISEHNRLYWYRQTLGQGPEFLTYFQNEAQLEKSRLLSDRFSAERPKGSFSTLEIQRTEQGDSAMYLCASRMPPRTGPNEKLFFGSGTQLSVL.

The rearrangement joins TRBV18 to TRBJ2-1, with 10 bases fitting TRBD2. The CDR3 is 16 residues long. The V gene's germline CDR1 is KGHSH and CDR2 LQKENI. Trimming cost V 2 bases and J 6 bases; bases outside gene matches: 7. The CDR3 sequence is CASSPVLAGWGNEQFF. As DNA, the CDR3 is TGTGCCAGCTCACCAGTACTAGCGGGATGGGGCAATGAGCAGTTCTTC.

This sequence joins TRBV28 and TRBJ1-2, with TRBD1 identical over 7 bases. The CDR3 consists of 17 residues. The trim removed 2 bases at V and 5 bases at J, leaving 14 bases unmatched. The germline V gene encodes CDR1 MDHEN and CDR2 SYDVKM. CDR3 nucleotides: TGTGCCAGCAGTTTAAGCGGGACAGCGGCTCTGGGGTATGGCTACACCTTC. It is translated as CASSLSGTAALGYGYTF.

On this clone: Other DNA sequences in this specimen translate into the identical CDR3. This chain joins TRBV5-1 and TRBJ2-2; maybe TRBD2 (6 bases). V was shortened by 4 bases and J by 0 bases, with 10 bases between the two germline ends. Germline values: CDR1 SGHRS, CDR2 YFSETQ. CDR3 size: 15 residues. CDR3 protein: CASSGLAANTGELFF. Here the CDR3 DNA reads TGCGCCAGCAGCGGGTTAGCGGCGAACACCGGGGAGCTGTTTTTT.

This rearrangement joins TRBV20-1 to TRBJ2-1; D gene ambiguous. The CDR3 sequence is 11 residues long. The germline gives CDR1 DFQATT, CDR2 SNEGSKA (reference sequence). Trimming shortened V by 0 bases and J by 8 bases, and 5 bases separated the two germline ends. CDR3 nucleotides: TGCAGTGCTAGAGACGTCGATGAGCAGTTCTTC. Residues: CSARDVDEQFF.

In DNA form, the CDR3 reads TGTGCCAGCACCGGAGGACTAGCGGGACGCAATGAGCAGTTCTTC. It is translated as CASTGGLAGRNEQFF. The rearrangement links TRBV6-1 to TRBJ2-1, with 12 bases fitting TRBD2. The CDR3 has 15 amino acids. CDR1 is MNHNS, CDR2 SASEGT, per germline. J gave up 6 bases and V 7 bases, and 7 bases lay outside the gene matches.

The chain couples TRBV7-9 to TRBJ2-1; 9 nucleotides line up with TRBD2. The V and J ends lost 0 bases and 6 bases, in that order; junction bases with no gene match: 0. This CDR3 has 14 amino acids. Germline V gives CDR1 SEHNR, CDR2 FQNEAQ (reference sequence). As DNA, the CDR3 is TGTGCCAGCAGCTTAGCTAGCGGGGGCAATGAGCAGTTCTTC. Translating it yields CASSLASGGNEQFF.

This sequence joins TRBV4-1 and TRBJ1-5; D perhaps matches TRBD1 (5 bases). The CDR3 extends over 15 amino acids. The V end lost 0 bases, the J end lost 5 bases, and 11 bases lay between the germline ends. The germline V gene encodes CDR1 MGHRA and CDR2 YSYEKL. The CDR3 loop is CASSQDRGGDQPQHF. In nucleotides, the CDR3 is TGCGCCAGCAGCCAAGATCGGGGAGGGGATCAGCCCCAGCATTTT.

The chain couples TRBV28 to TRBJ2-1; TRBD2 matches at 8 bases. The CDR3 is made up of 15 amino acids. CDR1 is MDHEN, CDR2 SYDVKM, per germline. The V segment lost 5 bases and the J segment 10 bases; nucleotides outside the gene matches: 13. CDR3 coding DNA: TGTGCCAGCAGTCTCGGGACTAGGAAGGTTGGGGAGCAGTTCTTC. Protein product: CASSLGTRKVGEQFF. The whole variable domain, filled in from reference TRBV28 and TRBJ2-1, reads DVKVTQSSRYLVKRTGEKVFLECVQDMDHENMFWYRQDPGLGLRLIYFSYDVKMKEKGDIPEGYSVSREKKERFSLILESASTNQTSMYLCASSLGTRKVGEQFFGPGTRLTVL.